One and the same sample provided the 30 T cell receptor beta chains below, sequenced in a study of blood T cells in healthy people across ages. Together with a sample-barcoded 5' primer, a J-beta primer mix was included in a second PCR lasting roughly 6 to 12 cycles. TCRdb re-derived calls from the 5' RACE reads in MiXCR, one entry per CDR3 protein. The sample yields roughly 800,000 distinct CDR3 sequences, approximately 25% seen once. This sample also appeared in a second study, on T cells of mothers and their children.

Sequenced: blood. The source is a boy under 18 in good health.

This clonotype was recorded a few times. V usage is TRBV10-3 and J usage is TRBJ2-2; D may correspond to TRBD1 or TRBD2 (5 bases each). Germline V gene lookup returns CDR1 ENHRY and CDR2 SYGVKD. The CDR3 spans 15 residues. Trimming cost V 7 bases and J 0 bases, with 12 bases left between them. The CDR3 DNA sequence: TGTGCCATCACCGGGACGTCCCCGAACACCGGGGAGCTGTTTTTT. Translated, it gives CAITGTSPNTGELFF.

The CDR3 DNA reads as TGCGCCAGCAGCCCCGGTAGCCCAGGGTTTGAGCAGTTCTTC. As protein: CASSPGSPGFEQFF. The chain employs TRBV4-3 and TRBJ2-1; D is perhaps TRBD1 (5 bases). This CDR3 spans 14 amino acids. Germline CDR1 reads LGHNA; CDR2 reads YSLEER. The V end was cut by 4 bases, the J end by 9 bases, with 16 bases between.

This sequence joins TRBV28 and TRBJ2-1; TRBD2 matches at 10 bases. Germline trimming cut 7 bases from V and 4 bases from J; bases unmatched to any gene: 10. The CDR3 contains 16 residues. The germline CDR1 and CDR2 sequences are MDHEN and SYDVKM. This CDR3 reads CASKMVSGGGYNEQFF. In DNA, the CDR3 is TGTGCCAGCAAGATGGTCAGCGGGGGGGGGTACAATGAGCAGTTCTTC. Filled out from reference TRBV28 and TRBJ2-1, the complete variable domain reads DVKVTQSSRYLVKRTGEKVFLECVQDMDHENMFWYRQDPGLGLRLIYFSYDVKMKEKGDIPEGYSVSREKKERFSLILESASTNQTSMYLCASKMVSGGGYNEQFFGPGTRLTVL.

The chain links TRBV20-1 to TRBJ2-1, with D possibly matching TRBD2 (5 bases). V was cut by 0 bases and J by 9 bases, with 9 bases left in between. This CDR3 comprises 12 residues. From germline, CDR1 is DFQATT and CDR2 SNEGSKA (reference sequence). The CDR3 DNA sequence: TGCAGTGCTAGAGACGCGGGTTCTGAGCAGTTCTTC. Amino acids: CSARDAGSEQFF.

This clonotype was picked up a small number of times. V and J are TRBV3-1 and TRBJ1-3; unclear D gene. V lost 3 bases and J 3 bases, leaving 12 bases between the germline ends. The germline V gene encodes CDR1 LGHDT and CDR2 YNNKEL (reference sequence). The CDR3 contains 15 residues. The CDR3 sequence: CASSQAGYGGNTIYF. In DNA, the CDR3 is TGTGCCAGCAGCCAGGCGGGGTACGGTGGAAACACCATATATTTT.

The rearrangement uses TRBV5-6 and TRBJ2-5; D may be TRBD2 (6 bases). The closer fit of TRBJ2-7 to the DNA end suggests the J call may be wrong. This CDR3 comprises 16 residues. Germline lookup yields CDR1 SGHDT and CDR2 YYEEEE. CDR3 in DNA: TGTGCCAGCAGCCCCAATGGGCGGGAAACCTCCTACGAGCAGTACTTC. Protein sequence: CASSPNGRETSYEQYF.

The chain recombines TRBV4-2 with TRBJ2-2; TRBD2 is a possible D gene (6 bases). The CDR3 has 16 residues. V was shortened by 5 bases and J by 6 bases, with 19 bases between the two germline ends. The germline V gene has CDR1 LGHNA and CDR2 YNFKEQ. CDR3 sequence reads: CASSYSGLEKPGELFF. CDR3 nucleotide sequence: TGTGCCAGCAGCTATAGCGGTCTGGAGAAGCCCGGGGAGCTGTTTTTT.

V is TRBV2 and J is TRBJ1-1; D call uncertain. Germline CDR1 SNHLY, CDR2 FYNNEI. V was pared by 3 bases and J by 0 bases, with 8 bases between. The CDR3 sequence is 14 residues long. CDR3 residues: CASSDGDMNTEAFF. The CDR3 DNA follows: TGTGCCAGCAGTGACGGAGACATGAACACTGAAGCTTTCTTT. The complete variable domain, with remaining parts taken from reference TRBV2 and TRBJ1-1, reads EPEVTQTPSHQVTQMGQEVILRCVPISNHLYFYWYRQILGQKVEFLVSFYNNEISEKSEIFDDQFSVERPDGSNFTLKIRSTKLEDSAMYFCASSDGDMNTEAFFGQGTRLTVV.

The chain links TRBV27 to TRBJ2-5, with 7 bases matching TRBD1. The J call is in doubt because the DNA end fits TRBJ2-7 better. CDR3 length equals 16 residues. Looked up from germline, CDR1 is MNHEY and CDR2 is SMNVEV (reference sequence). The DNA of the CDR3 is TGTGCCAGCAGTACTCTTAGGGGGCGGAACCCCTACGAGCAGTACTTC. This codes for CASSTLRGRNPYEQYF.

This clonotype was picked up a small number of times. V gene TRBV11-1 combines with J gene TRBJ2-7; 13 bases agree with TRBD2. Per the germline V gene, CDR1 is SGHAT and CDR2 is FQDESV (reference sequence). There are 16 residues in the CDR3. The V and J ends lost 3 bases and 3 bases, in that order; junction bases with no gene match: 5. DNA of the CDR3: TGTGCCAGCAGCTTGGAACTAGCGGGGGGGATCTACGAGCAGTACTTC. It codes for CASSLELAGGIYEQYF.

J is TRBJ2-6 and V is TRBV10-3, with D possibly being TRBD1 or TRBD2 (5 bases each). Germline V gene lookup returns CDR1 ENHRY and CDR2 SYGVKD. The V and J ends lost 0 bases and 2 bases respectively, with 8 bases between them. The CDR3 covers 16 residues. The CDR3 spells CAISESEGTGANVLTF. DNA of the CDR3: TGTGCCATCAGTGAGTCTGAGGGGACTGGGGCCAACGTCCTGACTTTC.

In its sample, this clonotype was seen a few times. The chain joins TRBV29-1 to TRBJ1-2, with TRBD1 matching 11 bases. The V and J ends lost 6 bases and 4 bases, in that order; junction bases with no gene match: 13. Looked up from germline, CDR1 is SQVTM and CDR2 is ANQGSEA. The CDR3 totals 16 residues. CDR3 nucleotides: TGCAGCGTCCAAAGAGCCGGGACAGGGGGATTCTATGGCTACACCTTC. Translation: CSVQRAGTGGFYGYTF.

The chain joins TRBV9 to TRBJ1-2, with D uncertain. V was trimmed by 0 bases and J by 0 bases, leaving 9 bases between them. Germline-derived CDR1 and CDR2 are SGDLS and YYNGEE. The length of the CDR3 is 15 residues. Written as DNA, the CDR3 is TGTGCCAGCAGCGTAGGGATCGGGGCTAACTATGGCTACACCTTC. Amino acids: CASSVGIGANYGYTF.

The chain links TRBV6-5 to TRBJ2-3; TRBD2 aligns across 11 bases. Per the germline V gene, CDR1 is MNHEY and CDR2 is SVGAGI. After removal of 4 bases from V and 2 bases from J, the junction contained 8 bases not matched to a gene. The CDR3 covers 17 residues. CDR3: CASSSPASGRYTDTQYF. The CDR3 DNA is TGTGCCAGCAGTTCCCCTGCTAGCGGGAGGTACACAGATACGCAGTATTTT.

This sequence joins TRBV5-6 and TRBJ1-1, with D possibly TRBD1 on 6 matching bases. Trimming left V 4 bases short and J 4 bases short, with 17 bases between. CDR3 length: 15 amino acids. The germline gives CDR1 SGHDT, CDR2 YYEEEE. CDR3 sequence: CASSRVVGGRTEAFF. Here the CDR3 DNA reads TGTGCCAGCAGCCGCGTCGTCGGGGGGCGCACTGAAGCTTTCTTT.

This sequence joins TRBV5-1 and TRBJ2-1; no firm D call. This CDR3 is built from 12 residues. Trimming pared 0 bases from V and 6 bases from J, leaving 4 bases between. CDR1 is SGHRS and CDR2 is YFSETQ in the germline V gene. The CDR3 loop is CASSLDFNEQFF. CDR3 nucleotides: TGCGCCAGCAGCTTGGACTTCAATGAGCAGTTCTTC.

This chain uses TRBV7-9 with TRBJ2-3; D is tentatively TRBD1 or TRBD2 (5 bases each). In germline, CDR1 is SEHNR, CDR2 FQNEAQ (reference sequence). This CDR3 is 14 amino acids long. Trimming stripped 7 bases from V and 2 bases from J, with 13 bases between. This chain's CDR3 is CASMGRIVTDTQYF. In DNA, the CDR3 is TGTGCCAGCATGGGACGGATCGTCACAGATACGCAGTATTTT.

The chain is built from TRBV29-1 and TRBJ2-5, with 8 nucleotides matching TRBD2. Germline V gene data show CDR1 as SQVTM and CDR2 as ANQGSEA. V shed 2 bases and J 4 bases; nucleotides not matched to a gene: 12. The CDR3 is 16 residues long. The CDR3 coding sequence is TGCAGCGTTGAATCTGTCGGGGGGGCCTTTCCAGAGACCCAGTACTTC. Translating it yields CSVESVGGAFPETQYF. Looking up the rest from reference TRBV29-1 and TRBJ2-5 gives the full variable domain: SAVISQKPSRDICQRGTSLTIQCQVDSQVTMMFWYRQQPGQSLTLIATANQGSEATYESGFVIDKFPISRPNLTFSTLTVSNMSPEDSSIYLCSVESVGGAFPETQYFGPGTRLLVL.

CDR3 sequence reads: CASSLAVSWGIEAFF. For the CDR3, the DNA is TGTGCCAGCAGCTTAGCTGTGTCGTGGGGGATTGAAGCTTTCTTT. The chain recombines TRBV7-2 with TRBJ1-1; TRBD1 is a possible D gene (5 bases). V lost 0 bases and J lost 7, with 15 bases in between. CDR1 and CDR2 (germline): SGHTA, FQGNSA. The CDR3 is 15 amino acids.

The gene calls are TRBV10-1 and TRBJ1-2, with D possibly TRBD1 on 5 matching bases. CDR3 length: 13 amino acids. Germline assignment: CDR1 WNHNN and CDR2 SYGVQD (reference sequence). Trimming took off 3 bases at V and 3 bases at J, with 8 bases between the two ends. CDR3 DNA: TGCGCCAGCAGTGAAGGCAGGGACTATGGCTACACCTTC. Translation gives CASSEGRDYGYTF.

This clonotype was recorded a few times. The chain uses TRBV27 and TRBJ2-7; no definite D call. Germline values: CDR1 MNHEY, CDR2 SMNVEV (reference sequence). The CDR3 sequence is 15 residues long. Trimming took 6 bases from V and 2 from J, leaving 17 bases between them. The CDR3: CASSPSKKGTYEQYF. In DNA form, the CDR3 reads TGTGCCAGCAGCCCAAGTAAGAAGGGTACCTACGAGCAGTACTTC.

This chain joins TRBV20-1 and TRBJ2-2; D unclear. Per the germline V gene, CDR1 is DFQATT and CDR2 is SNEGSKA (reference sequence). The CDR3 is made up of 13 amino acids. V lost 1 base and J lost 4, with 7 bases in between. The CDR3 protein is CSARAKGTGELFF. The CDR3 DNA sequence: TGCAGTGCTAGAGCGAAAGGCACCGGGGAGCTGTTTTTT.

This chain connects TRBV7-3 to TRBJ2-1, with unresolved D. Looked up from germline, CDR1 is SGHTA and CDR2 is FQGTGA. V dropped 6 bases and J dropped 10 bases, with 19 bases sitting between them. The CDR3 length is 14 residues. CDR3 bases: TGTGCCAGCAGTCAAAGGGCTAGGGAAGGGGAGCAGTTCTTC. Its protein is CASSQRAREGEQFF.

This clonotype was picked up a small number of times. Germline is not matched at one junction end, which may reflect a read error. V gene TRBV4-2 combines with J gene TRBJ2-7; D unresolved. The CDR3 extends over 14 amino acids. From germline, CDR1 is LGHNA and CDR2 YNFKEQ. CDR3 region: CASSQDVQTYEQCF. In DNA form, the CDR3 reads TGTGCCAGCAGCCAAGACGTGCAGACCTACGAGCAGTGCTTC.

This clonotype showed up many times. CDR3 region: CASSPPSGANVLTF. The CDR3 region has the DNA TGTGCCAGCAGTCCCCCATCTGGGGCCAACGTCCTGACTTTC. This sequence joins TRBV28 and TRBJ2-6, with no clear D. The length of the CDR3 is 14 residues. The V and J ends lost 5 bases and 1 base respectively, with 6 bases between them. Per the germline V gene, CDR1 is MDHEN and CDR2 is SYDVKM.

This clonotype appeared a few times. The chain couples TRBV20-1 to TRBJ2-5; 7 bases fit TRBD2. The J call may be wrong; the DNA end is better matched by TRBJ2-7. There are 14 residues in the CDR3. From germline, CDR1 is DFQATT and CDR2 SNEGSKA (reference sequence). The CDR3 sequence is CSAQTIGGGYEQYF. The CDR3 region has the DNA TGCAGTGCTCAGACGATTGGGGGAGGGTACGAGCAGTACTTC.

The chain uses TRBV20-1 and TRBJ1-2; tentative D call: TRBD1 (6 bases). CDR3 length: 15 amino acids. V lost 4 bases and J lost 5, with 20 bases in between. Per germline, CDR1 DFQATT and CDR2 SNEGSKA (reference sequence). Written as DNA, the CDR3 is TGCAGTGCTACTAATACAGGGAATGGCAGATATGGCTACACCTTC. Translation: CSATNTGNGRYGYTF.

The genes are TRBV12-5 and TRBJ2-7; 7 nucleotides match TRBD2. In germline, CDR1 is LGHNT, CDR2 FRNRAP. There are 15 residues in the CDR3. After removal of 1 base from V and 2 bases from J, the junction contained 5 bases not matched to a gene. The CDR3 protein is CASGLGSGNPYEQYF. Here the CDR3 DNA reads TGTGCTAGTGGTTTGGGGAGCGGGAATCCCTACGAGCAGTACTTC.

Worth noting for this clonotype: Relative to the germline gene, one junction end is altered; a read error may explain this. This sequence joins TRBV14 and TRBJ1-2; D uncertain. CDR1 is SGHDN and CDR2 is FVKESK in the germline V gene. The CDR3 is made up of 19 amino acids. In nucleotides, the CDR3 is TGTGCCAGCAGCCAAGATGTCCACTTCGGAATGACGGCTAATTATGGCTACACCTTC. This gives the protein CASSQDVHFGMTANYGYTF.

The rearrangement joins TRBV4-1 to TRBJ2-2, with TRBD2 identical over 8 bases. Germline V gene lookup returns CDR1 MGHRA and CDR2 YSYEKL. V shed 11 bases, J shed 3 bases, and the junction held 8 bases outside the gene matches. CDR3 length: 14 amino acids. As DNA, the CDR3 is TGCGCCGCCGCGAGGCGGGAGGACACCGGGGAGCTGTTTTTT. Translated: CAAARREDTGELFF.